The TCR beta chain under discussion was sequenced for a study of somatic mutations in cytotoxic T cells in rheumatoid arthritis. Sequencing was performed with immunoSEQ multiplex PCR; in TCRdb, only in-frame clones are kept and a portion is missing. The sample carries over 8,000 clones, approximately 90% recorded once. Trimming removed 5 bases at V and 3 bases at J, with 11 bases between. The CDR3 totals 13 residues. Germline lookup yields CDR1 SGHDN and CDR2 FVKESK. Isolation of the CD4+ and CD8+ populations was accomplished via positive magnetic bead selection, with purity assessed by flow cytometry.

The source is a woman aged 18-29 years with rheumatoid arthritis. Sequencing was performed on CD8+ T cells sorted from blood. The rearrangement uses TRBV14 and TRBJ2-7; D is possibly TRBD1 (6 bases). As DNA, the CDR3 is TGTGCCAGCAGCTTCGGGACACTCTACGAGCAGTACTTC. This sequence encodes CASSFGTLYEQYF. Full variable domain (missing parts from reference TRBV14 and TRBJ2-7): EAGVTQFPSHSVIEKGQTVTLRCDPISGHDNLYWYRRVMGKEIKFLLHFVKESKQDESGMPNNRFLAERTGGTYSTLKVQPAELEDSGVYFCASSFGTLYEQYFGPGTRLTVT.